The entry that follows covers one T cell receptor beta chain sequence. Antigen specificity is unknown. The data are from a study of OX40 agonist ivuxolimab in advanced cancers. Study-level background: Patients got intravenous ivuxolimab at 0.01 to 10 mg/kg every 2 weeks. Antecedent anti-PD-1, anti-PD-L1 or anti-CTLA-4 therapy was permissible, with roughly 36% having received some.

Sequenced by immunoSEQ multiplex PCR; TCRdb stores in-frame clones only, minus some. This table holds more than 55,000 clones, 79% found once. Study outcomes and limitations: Dose levels from 0.1 to 3.0 mg/kg saw CD4+ and CD8+ blood T cells expand clonally by week 6.

Germline CDR1 and CDR2: SGHAT and FQNNGV. The ends lost 5 bases at V and 4 bases at J; junction bases unmatched: 13. The CDR3 spans 16 residues. The sequence was obtained from an adult with an advanced solid tumor such as melanoma, head and neck, liver or kidney cancer. The sample in question was CD4+ or CD8+ T cells sorted from blood, obtained in a trial of the OX40 agonist ivuxolimab. The chain combines TRBV11-2 with TRBJ2-7, with TRBD1 matching 8 bases. The CDR3 region has the DNA TGTGCCAGCAGCCTACAACTTACAGGGGGGAATTACGAGCAGTACTTC. It encodes CASSLQLTGGNYEQYF.